This T cell receptor beta chain was profiled in a study of identical twins. CDR1 and CDR2 (germline): LGHDT, YNNKEL (reference sequence). V gave up 1 base and J gave up 8 bases, with 8 bases separating them. CDR3 length: 13 residues. Points from the study as a whole: Excess low generation probability was seen in twin-shared out-of-frame alpha sequences. Beta out-of-frame twin sharing showed a weaker excess.

This clonotype appeared a few times. Its cognate antigen is unknown. Given the absence of the conserved phenylalanine or tryptophan at the CDR3 end, a read error is likely. TCRdb redid the calling of the 5' RACE reads with MiXCR, one entry per CDR3 protein. In the table there are fewer than 350,000 distinct CDR3 sequences, more than 6.5% of which are singletons. Separately, the same data were catalogued under a study of yellow fever vaccine responses in identical twins.

The TCR was taken from a woman under 30 in good health. This chain links TRBV3-1 with TRBJ2-2, with D uncertain. The source material was memory (CD45RO+) T cells sorted from blood. CDR3 loop: CASSQVFGGELFS. In DNA form, the CDR3 reads TGTGCCAGCAGCCAAGTCTTTGGAGGGGAGCTGTTTTCT.